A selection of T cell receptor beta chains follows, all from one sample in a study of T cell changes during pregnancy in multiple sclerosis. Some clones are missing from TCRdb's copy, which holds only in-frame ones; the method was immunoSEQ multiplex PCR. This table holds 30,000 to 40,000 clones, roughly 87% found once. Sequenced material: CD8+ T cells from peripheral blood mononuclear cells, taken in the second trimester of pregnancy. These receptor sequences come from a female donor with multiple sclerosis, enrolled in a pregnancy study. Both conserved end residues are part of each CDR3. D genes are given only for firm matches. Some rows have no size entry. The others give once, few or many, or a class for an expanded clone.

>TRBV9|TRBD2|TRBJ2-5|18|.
CASSVPMGTSGGQETQYF
TGTGCCAGCAGCGTCCCCATGGGGACTAGCGGGGGACAAGAGACCCAGTACTTC
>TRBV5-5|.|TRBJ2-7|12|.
CASSLGVLEQYF
TGTGCCAGCAGCTTGGGCGTTCTCGAGCAGTACTTC
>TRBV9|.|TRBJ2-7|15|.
CASSVGAGGGYEQYF
TGTGCCAGCAGCGTGGGGGCTGGAGGAGGTTACGAGCAGTACTTC
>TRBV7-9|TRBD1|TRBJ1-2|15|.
CASSSGTGLNYGYTF
TGTGCCAGCAGCTCCGGGACAGGGCTTAACTATGGCTACACCTTC
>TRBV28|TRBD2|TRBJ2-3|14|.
CASTSGTSKDTQYF
TGTGCCAGCACTAGCGGGACTAGCAAGGATACGCAGTATTTT
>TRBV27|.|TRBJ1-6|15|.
CASSLSNSVNSPLHF
TGTGCCAGCAGTTTATCAAACAGTGTTAATTCACCCCTCCACTTT
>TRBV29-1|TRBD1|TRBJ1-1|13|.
CSAGDSMNTEAFF
TGCAGCGCCGGGGACAGCATGAACACTGAAGCTTTCTTT
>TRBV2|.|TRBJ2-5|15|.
CASKTLRDNQETQYF
TGTGCCAGCAAAACCCTCCGGGACAATCAAGAGACCCAGTACTTC
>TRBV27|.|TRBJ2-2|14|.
CASGYRLATGELFF
TGTGCCAGCGGGTATAGGCTAGCGACCGGGGAGCTGTTTTTT
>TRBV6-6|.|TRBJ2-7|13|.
CASSYAGAYEQYF
TGTGCCAGCAGTTACGCCGGGGCCTACGAGCAGTACTTC
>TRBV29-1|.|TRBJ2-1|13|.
CSVRRRKANEQFF
TGCAGCGTTCGTAGGAGAAAGGCCAATGAGCAGTTCTTC
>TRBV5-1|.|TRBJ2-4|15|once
CASSLAGRSKNIQYF
TGCGCCAGCAGCTTGGCAGGGCGGAGCAAAAACATTCAGTACTTC
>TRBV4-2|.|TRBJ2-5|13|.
CASSQGAGETQYF
TGTGCCAGCAGCCAGGGGGCGGGTGAGACCCAGTACTTC
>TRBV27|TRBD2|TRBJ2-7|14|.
CASKYGRGSYEQYF
TGTGCCAGCAAGTACGGGAGGGGCTCCTACGAGCAGTACTTC
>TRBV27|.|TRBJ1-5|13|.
CASSGGVNQPQHF
TGTGCCAGCAGTGGGGGGGTCAATCAGCCCCAGCATTTT
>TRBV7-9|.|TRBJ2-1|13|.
CASSQPSHYPPFF
TGTGCCAGCAGCCAACCTAGCCACTACCCCCCCTTCTTC
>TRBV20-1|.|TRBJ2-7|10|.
CSARRNEQYF
TGCAGTGCACGGAGGAACGAGCAGTACTTC
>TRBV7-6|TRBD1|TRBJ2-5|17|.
CASPLGRQGRTQETQYF
TGTGCCTCACCATTGGGGAGACAGGGGCGAACCCAAGAGACCCAGTACTTC
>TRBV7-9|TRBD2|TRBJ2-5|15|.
CASSLSRTSPETQYF
TGTGCCAGCAGCTTATCCCGGACTAGTCCTGAGACCCAGTACTTC
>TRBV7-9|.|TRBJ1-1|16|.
CASSGPVGPVYLEAFF
TGTGCCAGCAGCGGGCCTGTGGGCCCCGTTTATCTTGAAGCTTTCTTT